What follows are 8 T cell receptor beta chains derived from one specimen sequenced in a study of PD-L1 blockade in urothelial cancer. Clones were read by immunoSEQ multiplex PCR, and TCRdb kept only the in-frame ones, dropping some. The sample gives around 120,000 clones, around 82% of which show up once; 2.4% is in the top ten. Sequences were derived from PBMCs, sampled around atezolizumab (anti-PD-L1) treatment. The receptors shown here come from a man aged 45-65 years with urothelial cancer.

J is TRBJ2-7 and V is TRBV4-2; D ambiguous. The germline gives CDR1 LGHNA, CDR2 YNFKEQ. The length of the CDR3 is 16 residues. The V end lost 0 bases, the J end lost 2 bases, and 14 bases lay between the germline ends. The CDR3 loop reads CASSQEIGDTPYEQYF. For the CDR3, the DNA is TGTGCCAGCAGCCAAGAGATTGGAGATACTCCCTACGAGCAGTACTTC.

The chain employs TRBV15 and TRBJ2-1; 7 bases align to TRBD2. V lost 3 bases, J lost 5 bases, and 4 bases stayed unmatched. CDR1 and CDR2 from the germline V gene are LNHNV and YYDKDF (reference sequence). CDR3 length equals 14 residues. This chain's CDR3 is CATSRGLFNNEQFF. CDR3 coding DNA: TGTGCCACCAGCAGGGGACTATTTAACAATGAGCAGTTCTTC.

The chain couples TRBV5-4 to TRBJ2-2; tentatively, D is TRBD2 (6 bases). The germline V and J ends were trimmed by 1 base and 8 bases, with 18 bases remaining between them. The CDR3 totals 16 residues. Germline CDR1 reads SGHNT; CDR2 reads YYREEE (reference sequence). For the CDR3, the DNA is TGTGCCAGCAGCTTGTTTGGTTGGCGGAGCGGGGGGGAGCTGTTTTTT. Residues: CASSLFGWRSGGELFF.

The J gene is TRBJ1-1, the V gene TRBV5-1; D is perhaps TRBD1 (5 bases). This CDR3 comprises 16 residues. The germline CDR1 and CDR2 sequences are SGHRS and YFSETQ. The ends were cut back, 0 bases at V and 6 bases at J, with 18 bases in the middle. CDR3: CASSLGTRMDTPEAFF. The CDR3 DNA reads as TGCGCCAGCAGCTTGGGGACCCGGATGGACACTCCTGAAGCTTTCTTT.

V is TRBV6-6 and J is TRBJ1-6, with 9 bases identical to TRBD1. Germline trimming cut 2 bases from V and 10 bases from J; bases unmatched to any gene: 6. The CDR3 runs 15 residues. Germline-derived CDR1 and CDR2 are MNHNY and SVGAGI (reference sequence). This chain's CDR3 is CASSYLDRGRSPLHF. CDR3 in DNA: TGTGCCAGCAGTTACCTGGACAGGGGAAGGTCACCCCTCCACTTT.

Written as DNA, the CDR3 is TGTGCCAGCAGCGGGGACAGGACTTCAACTAATGAAAAACTGTTTTTT. Its translation: CASSGDRTSTNEKLFF. The rearrangement links TRBV2 to TRBJ1-4, with 8 bases matching TRBD1. The germline CDR1 and CDR2 sequences are SNHLY and FYNNEI. The junction had 6 bases not matched to a gene; V was cut back by 6 bases and J by 0 bases. This CDR3 has 16 amino acids.

This clone showed up just a few times. The genes are TRBV28 and TRBJ2-1, with D perhaps matching TRBD1 (6 bases). Germline CDR1 MDHEN, CDR2 SYDVKM. The length of the CDR3 is 13 residues. Trimming took 5 bases from V and 4 from J, leaving 9 bases between them. The CDR3 nucleotides are TGTGCCAGCAGTCCTGGACAGTACAATGAGCAGTTCTTC. Translation: CASSPGQYNEQFF.

This chain connects TRBV28 to TRBJ2-1; 7 nucleotides line up with TRBD1. Losses at the gene ends were 6 bases for V and 2 bases for J; bases not matched to a gene: 7. In germline, CDR1 is MDHEN, CDR2 SYDVKM. This CDR3 is 15 amino acids long. CDR3 protein: CASRPTGAPYNEQFF. CDR3 in DNA: TGTGCCAGCAGACCAACAGGGGCCCCCTACAATGAGCAGTTCTTC.